This record looks at one TCR beta chain sequence and its context. The data stem from a study of shared T cell receptors in the human thymus. This table comes from immunoSEQ multiplex PCR, and its TCRdb copy is limited to in-frame clones, with some not included. The sample shows about 380,000 clones, approximately 95% of them seen only once. The CDR3 is made up of 14 amino acids. Germline V gives CDR1 LGHNA, CDR2 YNFKEQ. V lost 2 bases and J lost 3, with 11 bases in between. The chain joins TRBV4-2 to TRBJ2-7; D gene uncertain. This sequence originates from a human donor. Sample: thymocytes. For the CDR3, the DNA is TGTGCCAGCAGCCAAACAACAGAGGACTACGAGCAGTACTTC. Its protein is CASSQTTEDYEQYF.